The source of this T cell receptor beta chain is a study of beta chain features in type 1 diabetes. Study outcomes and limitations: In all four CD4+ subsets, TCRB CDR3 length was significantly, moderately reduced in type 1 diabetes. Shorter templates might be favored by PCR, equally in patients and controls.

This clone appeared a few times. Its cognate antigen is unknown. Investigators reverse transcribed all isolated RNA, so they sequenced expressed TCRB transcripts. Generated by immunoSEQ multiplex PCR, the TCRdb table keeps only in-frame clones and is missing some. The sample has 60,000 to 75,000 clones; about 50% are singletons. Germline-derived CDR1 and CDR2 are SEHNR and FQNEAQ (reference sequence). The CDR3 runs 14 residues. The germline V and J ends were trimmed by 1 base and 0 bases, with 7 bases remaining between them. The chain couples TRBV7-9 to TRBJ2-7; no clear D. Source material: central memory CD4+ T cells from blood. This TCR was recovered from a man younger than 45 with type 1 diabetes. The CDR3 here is CASSLGGGSYEQYF. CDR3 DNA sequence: TGTGCCAGCAGCTTAGGAGGCGGCTCCTACGAGCAGTACTTC.